The present TCR beta chain was sequenced within a study of cytomegalovirus exposure and HLA in healthy donors. Donors came from a validation cohort of over a hundred subjects, distinct from the first 666-subject cohort. Of note for this clone: Antigen: not known.

Here immunoSEQ multiplex PCR was the method, and the copy in TCRdb shows in-frame clones only, minus some. The sample has about 160,000 clones; approximately 90% are singletons. The study's findings and limits: Researchers catalogued some 160 TCR beta chains as cytomegalovirus-associated. Three chains linked to CMV were shown in vitro to be specific for CMV antigens.

The V and J ends lost 4 bases and 9 bases respectively, with 7 bases between them. The germline gives CDR1 MNHNS, CDR2 SASEGT. The CDR3 sequence is 11 residues long. The sequence came from a young man in good health and CMV-seronegative. This chain links TRBV6-1 with TRBJ2-1, with no clear D. Specimen: PBMCs. CDR3 protein: CASSATSEQFF. In DNA form, the CDR3 reads TGTGCCAGCAGTGCGACTTCTGAGCAGTTCTTC.